This TCR beta chain was obtained from a study of beta chain features in type 1 diabetes. This CDR3 has 14 amino acids. Germline V gives CDR1 MDHEN, CDR2 SYDVKM. Trimming cost V 3 bases and J 6 bases; bases outside gene matches: 8. This clone was counted between two and nine times. Its antigen is still unknown. Regarding the study as a whole: Patients' naive, central memory and regulatory TCRB repertoires appeared more alike than those of healthy donors.

Investigators reverse transcribed all isolated RNA, so they sequenced expressed TCRB transcripts. Clones were read by immunoSEQ multiplex PCR, and TCRdb kept only the in-frame ones, dropping some. The sample contains 200,000 to 300,000 clones, approximately 70% of which appear only once. The chain uses TRBV28 and TRBJ2-7; TRBD2 aligns across 7 bases. Specimen: naive CD4+ T cells from blood. The source of this sequence is a man aged 25 to 40 in good health. This CDR3 is CASSLGAGLSEQYF. In DNA, the CDR3 is TGTGCCAGCAGTTTGGGAGCGGGGCTTTCCGAGCAGTACTTC.